The source of this TCR beta chain is a study of OX40 agonist ivuxolimab in advanced cancers. Study details: Roughly two fifths of patients had received prior checkpoint inhibitor therapy. Three patients, one with hepatocellular carcinoma and two with cutaneous melanoma, responded partially.

The V gene lost 2 bases and the J gene lost 2 bases, with 13 bases spanning the gap. CDR3 length: 16 residues. Per the germline V gene, CDR1 is LNHDA and CDR2 is SQIVND (reference sequence). General observations from the study: Blood T cells, both CD4+ and CD8+, expanded clonally by week 6 at 0.1 to 3.0 mg/kg.

Libraries were prepared by immunoSEQ multiplex PCR; TCRdb keeps only in-frame clonotypes and omits some of them. This table holds tens of thousands of clones, 86% found once. Autoimmune disease history or systemic immunosuppression barred patients. Note on this clone: Antigen: not known.

The rearrangement links TRBV19 to TRBJ1-5, with a tentative D call TRBD1 (5 bases). The receptor was isolated from an adult with an advanced solid tumor such as melanoma, head and neck, liver or kidney cancer. Sequenced material: CD4+ or CD8+ T cells sorted from blood, taken in a trial of the OX40 agonist ivuxolimab. The CDR3 nucleotides are TGTGCCAGTAGTATACAGGGTCAGGGAGGCAATCAGCCCCAGCATTTT. It yields the protein CASSIQGQGGNQPQHF.